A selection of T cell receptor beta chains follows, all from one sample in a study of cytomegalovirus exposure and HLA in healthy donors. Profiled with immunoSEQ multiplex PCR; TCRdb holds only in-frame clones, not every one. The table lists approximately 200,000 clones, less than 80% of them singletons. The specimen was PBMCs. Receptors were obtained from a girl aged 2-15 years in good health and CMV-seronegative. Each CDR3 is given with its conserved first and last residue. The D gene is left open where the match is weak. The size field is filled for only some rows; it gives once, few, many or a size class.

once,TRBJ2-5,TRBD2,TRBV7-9,CASSLRTRSTQETQYF,TGTGCCAGCAGCTTACGGACTAGAAGTACCCAAGAGACCCAGTACTTC
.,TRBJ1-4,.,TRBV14,CASSQVSGYEKLFF,TGTGCCAGCAGCCAAGTTTCAGGGTATGAAAAACTGTTTTTT
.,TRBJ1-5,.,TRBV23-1,CASSLKGLCNQPQHF,TGCGCCAGCAGTTTAAAAGGACTTTGCAATCAGCCCCAGCATTTT
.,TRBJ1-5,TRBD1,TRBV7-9,CATGTGNNQPQHF,TGTGCTACCGGGACAGGGAACAATCAGCCCCAGCATTTT
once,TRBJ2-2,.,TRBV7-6,CASSLGGGLNTGELFF,TGTGCCAGCAGCTTAGGGGGAGGTCTTAACACCGGGGAGCTGTTTTTT
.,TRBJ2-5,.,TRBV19,CASSMAVGAGETQYF,TGTGCCAGTAGTATGGCGGTGGGGGCAGGAGAGACCCAGTACTTC
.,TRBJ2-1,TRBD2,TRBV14,CASSASRIGGREQFF,TGTGCCAGCAGCGCAAGCAGGATAGGCGGGAGAGAGCAGTTCTTC
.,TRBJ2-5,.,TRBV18,CASSPNFNSGETQYF,TGTGCCAGCTCACCAAACTTTAATAGCGGTGAGACCCAGTACTTC
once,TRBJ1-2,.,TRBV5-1,CASSLASLYGYTF,TGCGCCAGCAGCTTGGCGTCTTTGTATGGCTACACCTTC
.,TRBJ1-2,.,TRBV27,CASSLGANYGYTF,TGTGCCAGCAGTTTGGGGGCCAACTATGGCTACACCTTC
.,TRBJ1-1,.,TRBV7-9,CASSSEGGGTEAFF,TGTGCCAGCAGCTCAGAAGGGGGGGGAACTGAAGCTTTCTTT
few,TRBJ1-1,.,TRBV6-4,CASSATGNTEAFF,TGTGCCAGCAGTGCTACAGGGAACACTGAAGCTTTCTTT
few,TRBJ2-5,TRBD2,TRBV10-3,CAISDLLYPAGGRETQYF,TGTGCCATCAGCGACTTACTATATCCGGCGGGGGGCCGAGAGACCCAGTACTTC
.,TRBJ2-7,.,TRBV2,CASESTPYEQYF,TGTGCCAGTGAATCGACACCGTACGAGCAGTACTTC
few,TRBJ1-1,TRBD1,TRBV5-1,CASSPEKQGAYTEAFF,TGCGCCAGCAGCCCCGAAAAACAGGGGGCGTACACTGAAGCTTTCTTT
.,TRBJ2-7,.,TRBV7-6,CASSLRSNYEQYF,TGTGCCAGCAGCCTTAGATCCAACTACGAGCAGTACTTC
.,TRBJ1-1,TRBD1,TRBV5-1,CASSSQSQGDTEAFF,TGCGCCAGCAGCTCGCAGTCCCAGGGGGACACTGAAGCTTTCTTT
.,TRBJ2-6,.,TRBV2,CASSDRNNFSGANVLTF,TGCGCCAGCAGTGACAGGAATAACTTCTCTGGGGCCAACGTCCTGACTTTC
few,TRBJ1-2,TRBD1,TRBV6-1,CASRGTGGYGYTF,TGTGCCAGCAGAGGGACAGGGGGCTATGGCTACACCTTC
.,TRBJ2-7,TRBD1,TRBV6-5,CASSSRGSSYEQYF,TGTGCCAGCAGTTCCAGGGGGAGCTCCTACGAGCAGTACTTC
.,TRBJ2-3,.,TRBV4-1,CASSQDSTGPTQYF,TGCGCCAGCAGCCAAGATAGTACCGGTCCTACGCAGTATTTT
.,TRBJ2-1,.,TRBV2,CASHRFQGEQFF,TGTGCCAGCCACCGGTTCCAGGGTGAGCAGTTCTTC
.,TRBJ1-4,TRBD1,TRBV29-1,CSVELKDRGEKLFF,TGCAGCGTTGAACTAAAGGACAGGGGCGAAAAACTGTTTTTT
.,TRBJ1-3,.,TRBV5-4,CASSLGVSGNTIYF,TGTGCCAGCAGCTTGGGAGTCTCTGGAAACACCATATATTTT
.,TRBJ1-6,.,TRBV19,CASSIGQGSSPLHF,TGTGCCAGTAGTATAGGCCAGGGAAGTTCACCCCTCCACTTT
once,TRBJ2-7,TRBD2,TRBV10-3,CASTTWAGGEQYF,TGTGCCAGCACCACCTGGGCGGGGGGCGAGCAGTACTTC
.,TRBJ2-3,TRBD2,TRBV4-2,CASSQLAGGTDTQYF,TGTGCCAGCAGCCAGTTAGCGGGGGGCACAGATACGCAGTATTTT
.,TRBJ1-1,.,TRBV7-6,CASSLGGGTEAFF,TGTGCCAGCAGCTTGGGAGGGGGGACAGAAGCTTTCTTT
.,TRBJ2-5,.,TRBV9,CASSVGGRQGGRETQYF,TGTGCCAGCAGCGTAGGTGGGAGGCAGGGCGGCCGGGAGACCCAGTACTTC
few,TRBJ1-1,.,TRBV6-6,CASHGQTNTEAFF,TGTGCCAGCCATGGACAAACGAACACTGAAGCTTTCTTT
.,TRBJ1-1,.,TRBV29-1,CSVREGRDTEAFF,TGCAGCGTCAGGGAGGGGAGGGACACTGAAGCTTTCTTT
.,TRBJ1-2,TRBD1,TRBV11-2,CASSFSGGESYTF,TGTGCCAGCAGCTTCTCAGGGGGAGAGAGCTACACCTTC
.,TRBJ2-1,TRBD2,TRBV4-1,CASSQGSAGVGYNEQFF,TGCGCCAGCAGCCAAGGCAGCGCGGGAGTAGGGTACAATGAGCAGTTCTTC
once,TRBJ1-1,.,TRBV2,CATGEGYGGYTEAFF,TGTGCCACGGGGGAGGGGTACGGAGGGTACACTGAAGCTTTCTTT
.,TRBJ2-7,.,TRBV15,CATSRVLAGSREQYF,TGTGCCACCAGCAGAGTGCTAGCAGGTTCCCGCGAGCAGTACTTC
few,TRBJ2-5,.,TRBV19,CASSIPGQIFQETQYF,TGTGCCAGTAGTATACCCGGACAGATCTTCCAAGAGACCCAGTACTTC
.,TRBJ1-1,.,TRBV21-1,CASSRRKGVPEAFF,TGTGCCAGCAGCCGTCGAAAAGGGGTCCCTGAAGCTTTCTTT
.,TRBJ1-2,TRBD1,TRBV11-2,CASSLRGLYKGDPNYGYTF,TGTGCCAGCAGCTTAAGGGGGCTTTACAAGGGTGACCCTAACTATGGCTACACCTTC
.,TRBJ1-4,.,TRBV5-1,CASAQRSPGREKLFF,TGCGCCAGCGCCCAGAGGTCTCCCGGCCGTGAAAAACTGTTTTTT
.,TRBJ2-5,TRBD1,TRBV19,CASSISRTGSVGQYF,TGTGCCAGTAGTATATCTCGGACAGGTTCCGTTGGGCAGTACTTC
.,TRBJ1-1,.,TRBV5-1,CASIGPGRTEAFF,TGCGCCAGCATTGGCCCGGGTCGGACTGAAGCTTTCTTT
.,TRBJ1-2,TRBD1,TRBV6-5,CASSQLGQGTGSYTF,TGTGCCAGCAGTCAACTTGGACAGGGGACGGGTAGCTACACCTTC
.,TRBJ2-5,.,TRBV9,CASSTRGTETQYF,TGTGCCAGCAGTACTAGGGGGACGGAGACCCAGTACTTC
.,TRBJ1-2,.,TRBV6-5,CASSYVQYYGYTF,TGTGCCAGCAGTTATGTACAATACTATGGCTACACCTTC
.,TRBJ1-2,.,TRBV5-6,CASSLGQGGYGYTF,TGTGCCAGCAGCTTGGGGCAGGGTGGCTATGGCTACACCTTC
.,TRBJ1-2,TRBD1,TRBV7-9,CASSLARQGVDYGYTF,TGTGCCAGCAGCTTGGCCAGGCAGGGGGTCGACTATGGCTACACCTTC
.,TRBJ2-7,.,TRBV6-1,CATDSKYSHEQYF,TGTGCCACCGACTCCAAGTACTCTCACGAGCAGTACTTC
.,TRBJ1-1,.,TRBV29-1,CSVERRQDPEAFF,TGCAGCGTTGAACGGCGGCAAGACCCTGAAGCTTTCTTT
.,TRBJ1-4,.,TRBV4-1,CASSQGLQANPQNEKLFF,TGCGCCAGCAGCCAAGGTCTACAGGCCAACCCCCAGAATGAAAAACTGTTTTTT
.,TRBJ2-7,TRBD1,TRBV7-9,CASTAPRGLYEQYF,TGTGCCAGCACCGCGCCCAGGGGGCTTTACGAGCAGTACTTC
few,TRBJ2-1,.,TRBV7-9,CASSFGASEQFF,TGTGCCAGCAGCTTTGGGGCGAGTGAGCAGTTCTTC
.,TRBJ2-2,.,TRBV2,CASSLQGLGNTGELFF,TGTGCCAGCAGCCTACAGGGATTGGGGAACACCGGGGAGCTGTTTTTT
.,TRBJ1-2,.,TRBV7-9,CASSFNGQFYGYTF,TGTGCCAGCAGCTTTAACGGACAGTTCTATGGCTACACCTTC
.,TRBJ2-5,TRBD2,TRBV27,CASRARWDSGKTETQYF,TGTGCCAGCAGGGCCAGATGGGATAGCGGGAAGACGGAGACCCAGTACTTC
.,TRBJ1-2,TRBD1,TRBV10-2,CASSESTQGGYGYTF,TGCGCCAGCAGTGAGTCGACTCAGGGGGGCTATGGCTACACCTTC
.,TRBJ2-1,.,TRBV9,CASSATYNEQFF,TGTGCCAGCAGCGCCACCTACAATGAGCAGTTCTTC
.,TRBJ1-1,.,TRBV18,CASSPRQELNTEAFF,TGTGCCAGCTCACCGAGACAGGAGTTGAACACTGAAGCTTTCTTT
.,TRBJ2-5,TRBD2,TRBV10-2,CASSDWTSQETQYF,TGCGCCAGCAGTGACTGGACTAGCCAAGAGACCCAGTACTTC
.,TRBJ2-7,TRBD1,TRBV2,CASSEQGAGSGSYEQYF,TGTGCCAGCAGTGAACAGGGGGCGGGTTCGGGGTCCTACGAGCAGTACTTC
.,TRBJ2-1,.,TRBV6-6,CASSSDYNNEQFF,TGTGCCAGCAGCTCCGACTATAACAATGAGCAGTTCTTC